The rows below give T cell receptor beta chains drawn from one sample of a study of breast tumors, draining lymph nodes, adjacent tissues. TCRdb ran MiXCR on the multiplex PCR reads and lists one entry per CDR3 protein. This sample yields about 47,000 distinct CDR3 sequences, of which 20% to 25% are seen a single time; over 6.5% belongs to the top ten. Source material: breast tumor tissue. Receptors originate from a female donor with breast cancer. Some clones in this sample may be carry-over from other donors' samples. CDR3s include the opening cysteine and the closing phenylalanine or tryptophan. A D gene is named only where the DNA matches it firmly. Clone size, where shown, is once, few, many, or a class for clones that have expanded.

clone_size d_call j_call v_call cdr3_nt cdr3_aa
many NA TRBJ2-1 TRBV7-9 TGTGCCAGCAGTTCGACAAGGGAATCCTACAATGAGCAGTTCTTC CASSSTRESYNEQFF
NA TRBD1 TRBJ2-3 TRBV12-3/TRBV12-4 TGTGCCAGCAGCTCCGGGACAGGGAGGGAGTATTTT CASSSGTGREYF
NA TRBD2 TRBJ2-7 TRBV20-1 TGCAGTGCTCAGACCGGGACTAGCGGGATCGGCTACGAGCAGTACTTC CSAQTGTSGIGYEQYF
many NA TRBJ1-6 TRBV10-2 TGCGCCAGCAGTATAACAAGGGATAATTCACCCCTCCACTTT CASSITRDNSPLHF
many TRBD2 TRBJ2-7 TRBV20-1 TGCAGTGCTAGTAGCGGGGGGTCCTACGAGCAGTACTTC CSASSGGSYEQYF
many NA TRBJ1-2 TRBV18 TGTGCCAGCTCACCCGAAAGTAGGTCCTCCTATGGCTACACCTTC CASSPESRSSYGYTF
NA TRBD1 TRBJ2-6 TRBV24-1 TGTGCCACCAGTGGTTACGGACAGGGGACGATAAGCTCTGGGGCCAACGTCCTGACTTTC CATSGYGQGTISSGANVLTF
NA NA TRBJ1-5 TRBV6-9 TGTGCCAGCAGGCCCCCAGGCAGGGCCAATCAGCCCCAGCATTTT CASRPPGRANQPQHF
many NA TRBJ1-5 TRBV4-1 TGCGCCAGCAGCTTGGAAACCTATTTCCAGCCCCAGCATTTT CASSLETYFQPQHF
few TRBD2 TRBJ2-2 TRBV30 TGTGCCTGGAGCGTGGGCCGGAGAGTCACTAGCGGGAGGGCCTCCGGGGAGCTGTTTTTT CAWSVGRRVTSGRASGELFF
NA NA TRBJ2-3 TRBV5-1 TGCGCCAGCAGCCCGGGACGGGGAGGCACAGATACGCAGTATTTT CASSPGRGGTDTQYF
NA NA TRBJ2-3 TRBV12-3/TRBV12-4 TGTGCCAGCAGTTTCGCCGGTCTGGTATCAGATACGCAGTATTTT CASSFAGLVSDTQYF
many NA TRBJ1-2 TRBV20-1 TGCAGTGCTAGTTTCAGGGTAGGCGGCTACACCTTC CSASFRVGGYTF
NA NA TRBJ1-6 TRBV20-1 TGCAGTGCTAGAGTCGGACAGTATAATTCACCCCTCCACTTT CSARVGQYNSPLHF
many NA TRBJ2-3 TRBV10-3 TGTGCCATCAGTGAGAGGACACAGAGCTCAGATACGCAGTATTTT CAISERTQSSDTQYF
many TRBD1 TRBJ2-3 TRBV20-1 TGCAGTGCCGGGGACAGGGGCACAGATACGCAGTATTTT CSAGDRGTDTQYF
NA NA TRBJ2-1 TRBV18 TGTGCCAGCTCAAGGGGTTCCAGCTACAATGAGCAGTTCTTC CASSRGSSYNEQFF
many TRBD1 TRBJ2-4 TRBV5-1 TGCGCCAGCAGCAGGGACAGAGAAAAAAACATTCAGTACTTC CASSRDREKNIQYF
NA NA TRBJ2-1 TRBV29-1 TGCAGCGTGACGACAAGGTGGGGCAATGAGCAGTTCTTC CSVTTRWGNEQFF
NA NA TRBJ1-5 TRBV6-1 TGTGCCAGCACTGGCTTTGGCGGGGTTTTTCAGCCCCAGCATTTT CASTGFGGVFQPQHF
once NA TRBJ2-5 TRBV19 TGTGCCAGTAAATGGTGGGGGGGCGCCGAGACCCAGTACTTC CASKWWGGAETQYF
many TRBD1 TRBJ1-5 TRBV6-2/TRBV6-3 TGTGCCAGCAGCCTTGTGCAGGGGGCGTGGGGTCAGCCCCAGCATTTT CASSLVQGAWGQPQHF
NA NA TRBJ2-3 TRBV5-6 TGTGCCAGCAGCTTGTTCTCCGGTACGCAGTATTTT CASSLFSGTQYF
many NA TRBJ2-1 TRBV5-8 TGTGCCAGCATCCAAGGGGGTGGTCTAGCGGAAAGATACAATGAGCAGTTCTTC CASIQGGGLAERYNEQFF
many NA TRBJ1-5 TRBV9 TGTGCCAGCAGCGTAGTAGATCAGCCCCAGCATTTT CASSVVDQPQHF
few TRBD2 TRBJ2-3 TRBV7-9 TGTGCCAGCAGCTTAGGGGTAGCGGGAGGGCCGGATACGCAGTATTTT CASSLGVAGGPDTQYF
many NA TRBJ1-1 TRBV18 TGTGCCAGCTCACCGGGGCGGGGCACTGAAGCTTTCTTT CASSPGRGTEAFF